This entry describes one T cell receptor beta chain. Its antigen is unknown. This sample is drawn from a study of T cell responses to AZD1222 COVID-19 vaccine. Study conclusions and caveats: Repertoire collection took place solely once the T cell response had peaked. The sample set comprised mostly white British donors with more females, and clonal diversity was possibly underestimated.

Assay: immunoSEQ multiplex PCR; the TCRdb copy retains only in-frame clones and omits some. The sample yields roughly 140,000 clones, 75% to 90% seen once. The ends were cut back, 0 bases at V and 4 bases at J, with 8 bases in the middle. Germline CDR1 is LGHDT and CDR2 is YNNKEL (reference sequence). The CDR3 covers 14 residues. Here the sequenced sample was peripheral blood, taken on day 0 of AZD1222 vaccination. The V gene is TRBV3-1 (or the pseudogene TRBV3-2), the J gene TRBJ2-3; a possible D gene is TRBD1 (5 bases). This clonotype originated in an adult in good health. CDR3 sequence (DNA): TGTGCCAGCAGCCAAGATCCACAGGCAGATACGCAGTATTTT. Its protein is CASSQDPQADTQYF.